This T cell receptor beta chain was sequenced during a study of beta chain features in type 1 diabetes. Findings of the study overall: Short templates might get an advantage during PCR, and this would be equal in patients and controls. The similarity of naive, central memory and Treg TCRB repertoires appeared greater among patients than among healthy donors. Patients with type 1 diabetes showed fewer VDJ junction insertions and more deletions. In all four CD4+ subsets, TCRB CDR3 length was significantly, moderately reduced in type 1 diabetes.

The entirety of the isolated RNA underwent reverse transcription, so expressed TCRB transcripts were sequenced. The data were produced by immunoSEQ multiplex PCR, yet TCRdb's version contains in-frame clones alone and is incomplete. The sample yields approximately 280,000 clones, about 15% seen once. Remarks on this clone: Its antigen remains unknown.

The sequence came from a man aged 18 to 29 with type 1 diabetes. The sample comprised naive CD4+ T cells from blood.

Here the CDR3 DNA reads TGTGCCAGCAGTCCACCGGAACTAGCGTTCAATGAGCAGTTCTTC. It yields the protein CASSPPELAFNEQFF. V gene TRBV2 combines with J gene TRBJ2-1; 7 nucleotides agree with TRBD2. J was trimmed by 6 bases and V by 5 bases; bases with no gene match: 10. The germline gives CDR1 SNHLY, CDR2 FYNNEI. The CDR3 length is 15 residues.